These 7 T cell receptor beta chains were all obtained from the same sample, sequenced in a study of T cell clonality in common variable immunodeficiency. Overall study results and limits: Reportedly, TCR beta sequences from common variable immunodeficiency showed fewer deletions and N-nucleotide insertions.

TCRdb's copy holds only in-frame clones and misses some; the assay was immunoSEQ multiplex PCR. The profile covers about 34,000 clones, none occurring a single time. These receptors' targets are unknown. Sequenced input: peripheral blood mononuclear cells. The receptors originated from a human donor with common variable immunodeficiency.

Points on this clone: Read data end 3 residues before the CDR3 end; the end is taken from the germline J gene. This chain connects TRBV20-1 to TRBJ2-7, with TRBD1 matching 9 bases. The CDR3 totals 14 residues. The junction had 3 bases not matched to a gene; V was cut back by 2 bases and J by 1 base. Germline CDR1 reads DFQATT; CDR2 reads SNEGSKA (reference sequence). CDR3 DNA, as far as it was read: TGCAGTGCTAGACCCGGGACAGGGTCCTACGAG. Translated, it gives CSARPGTGSYE. The whole CDR3 protein is CSARPGTGSYEQYF.

In its sample, this clone was seen many times. The CDR3 end lies 3 residues beyond the end of the read and is filled in from the germline J gene. This sequence joins TRBV28 and TRBJ2-3, with a possible D match to TRBD2 (5 bases). CDR3 size: 16 residues. Germline CDR1 and CDR2: MDHEN and SYDVKM. V dropped 4 bases and J dropped 1 base, with 15 bases sitting between them. The CDR3 spells CASSSPVRRGTDTQYF. The CDR3 bases that were read are TGTGCCAGCAGTTCTCCGGTTCGGCGGGGCACAGATACG.

The table lists this clone with many counts. The read finishes 3 residues shy of the CDR3 end, and the germline J gene is used to complete it. V gene TRBV27 combines with J gene TRBJ2-3; 8 bases line up with TRBD1. From germline, CDR1 is MNHEY and CDR2 SMNVEV (reference sequence). The CDR3 contains 14 residues. V shed 4 bases, J shed 2 bases, and the junction held 2 bases outside the gene matches. CDR3 bases read: TGTGCCAGCAGTTGGACAGGGTACACAGATACG. Its protein is CASSWTGYTDT. The complete CDR3 reads CASSWTGYTDTQYF.

Ten or more counts support this clone. The read is 3 residues too short to cover the CDR3 end, so that end is filled in from the germline J gene. V usage is TRBV29-1 and J usage is TRBJ2-6, with TRBD1 matching over 8 bases. This CDR3 has 11 residues. Germline V CDR1 and CDR2: SQVTM, ANQGSEA. The covered CDR3 bases are TGCAGCGTTGAAGCAGGGGGCCTC. It codes for CSVEAGGL. The full CDR3 protein reads CSVEAGGLLTF.

This clone was counted many times. The sequenced fragment ends 3 residues before the CDR3 boundary, so the rest is inferred from the germline J gene. This specimen includes other DNA sequences encoding the same CDR3. V gene TRBV20-1 combines with J gene TRBJ2-7, with D possibly being TRBD1 (5 bases). The CDR3 consists of 15 residues. The germline V and J ends were trimmed by 1 base and 3 bases, with 16 bases remaining between them. Per the germline V gene, CDR1 is DFQATT and CDR2 is SNEGSKA (reference sequence). CDR3: CSARVLQEALYEQYF. CDR3 DNA, as far as it was read: TGCAGTGCTAGAGTGCTACAGGAAGCTCTCTACGAG.

On this clone itself: Additional DNA sequences in this sample encode the identical CDR3. The DNA read from the CDR3 is TGTGCCTCGAGAGCGGGAGTGGGGAATGAG. It translates to CASRAGVGNE. The whole CDR3 sequence reads CASRAGVGNEQFF. This chain joins TRBV2 and TRBJ2-1, with TRBD2 matching over 8 bases. The DNA ends 3 residues before the CDR3 does, and the rest of the CDR3 is filled in from the germline J gene. Germline trimming cut 11 bases from V and 7 bases from J; bases unmatched to any gene: 10. This CDR3 region has 13 residues. Germline V lookup: CDR1 SNHLY, CDR2 FYNNEI.

In its sample, this clone was seen many times. The DNA ends 3 residues before the CDR3 does, and the rest of the CDR3 is filled in from the germline J gene. The V gene is TRBV4-1, the J gene TRBJ2-1; 7 nucleotides line up with TRBD2. Trimming took 3 bases from V and 7 from J; bases not matched to a gene: 9. The CDR3 contains 15 residues. Germline loops: CDR1 MGHRA, CDR2 YSYEKL. CDR3 bases read: TGCGCCAGCAGCCAGCTAGCGGACCCGGGGAATGAG. Translated, it gives CASSQLADPGNE. The entire CDR3 is CASSQLADPGNEQFF.